The 22 T cell receptor beta chains in this list originate from one sample, sequenced in a study of OX40 agonist ivuxolimab in advanced cancers. Some clones are missing from TCRdb's copy, which holds only in-frame ones; the method was immunoSEQ multiplex PCR. The data hold around 84,000 clones, with around nine tenths observed a single time. The sample here was CD4+ or CD8+ T cells sorted from blood, taken in a trial of the OX40 agonist ivuxolimab. These receptors all come from an adult with an advanced solid tumor such as melanoma, head and neck, liver or kidney cancer.

The chain uses TRBV9 and TRBJ2-3, with 10 bases matching TRBD2. The V segment lost 9 bases and the J segment 7 bases; nucleotides outside the gene matches: 11. The CDR3 is 14 amino acids. The V gene's germline CDR1 is SGDLS and CDR2 YYNGEE. This CDR3 reads CATSSGRWENTQYF. The CDR3 DNA reads as TGTGCCACGTCTAGCGGGAGATGGGAGAATACGCAGTATTTT.

The chain employs TRBV7-9 and TRBJ2-2, with unresolved D. This CDR3 has 14 amino acids. V lost 0 bases to trimming and J lost 4 bases, with 6 bases between them. CDR1 and CDR2 (germline): SEHNR, FQNEAQ (reference sequence). This chain's CDR3 is CASSLALLTGELFF. As DNA, the CDR3 is TGTGCCAGCAGCTTAGCGCTCCTCACCGGGGAGCTGTTTTTT.

The J gene is TRBJ1-2, the V gene TRBV5-4; D unresolved. The CDR3 has 12 residues. Germline V CDR1 and CDR2: SGHNT, YYREEE (reference sequence). V dropped 3 bases and J dropped 8 bases, with 11 bases sitting between them. The CDR3 region has the DNA TGTGCCAGCAGCTCCTTGAGCAGCGGCTACACCTTC. It yields the protein CASSSLSSGYTF.

The chain is built from TRBV7-9 and TRBJ2-2, with D uncertain. The CDR3 has 11 residues. Germline CDR1 SEHNR, CDR2 FQNEAQ (reference sequence). Trimming took off 3 bases at V and 9 bases at J, with 5 bases between the two ends. For the CDR3, the DNA is TGTGCCAGCAGCTTTCTCTGGGAGCTGTTTTTT. This sequence encodes CASSFLWELFF.

The chain carries TRBV9 and TRBJ2-3; D gene unclear. The CDR3 is 13 amino acids. Between the trimmed V and J ends, which lost 4 bases and 4 bases, there was a span of 10 bases. CDR1 is SGDLS, CDR2 YYNGEE, per germline. In DNA form, the CDR3 reads TGTGCCAGCAGCTTTCAGGTTGCAGATACGCAGTATTTT. Protein: CASSFQVADTQYF.

J is TRBJ2-5 and V is TRBV5-4; 13 bases map to TRBD2. This CDR3 region has 16 residues. After removal of 5 bases from V and 2 bases from J, the junction contained 6 bases not matched to a gene. Germline V gene data show CDR1 as SGHNT and CDR2 as YYREEE (reference sequence). CDR3 coding DNA: TGTGCCAGCAGAATCGGACTAGCGGGGGAGCAAGAGACCCAGTACTTC. This translates into CASRIGLAGEQETQYF.

V usage is TRBV5-1 and J usage is TRBJ2-2; 7 bases line up with TRBD2. V lost 0 bases and J lost 0; bases outside the gene matches: 5. This CDR3 is 17 amino acids long. Germline lookup yields CDR1 SGHRS and CDR2 YFSETQ. This CDR3 is CASSLVASGANTGELFF. The CDR3 DNA follows: TGCGCCAGCAGCTTGGTGGCTAGCGGTGCGAACACCGGGGAGCTGTTTTTT.

This clone was observed once. Other DNA sequences from this sample encode an identical CDR3 as well. V gene TRBV7-2 combines with J gene TRBJ2-7; no clear D gene. V lost 8 bases, J lost 0 bases, and 8 bases lay in between. The CDR3 loop spans 12 amino acids. The germline CDR1 and CDR2 sequences are SGHTA and FQGNSA. The chain's CDR3 is CASSRASYEQYF. DNA for the CDR3: TGTGCCAGCTCCCGGGCCTCCTACGAGCAGTACTTC.

The genes are TRBV28 and TRBJ1-2; perhaps TRBD1 as D (5 bases). Germline V lookup: CDR1 MDHEN, CDR2 SYDVKM. The CDR3 has 15 residues. Trimming left V 2 bases short and J 8 bases short, with 18 bases between. The CDR3 protein is CASSLTQAQIVGYTF. In DNA, the CDR3 is TGTGCCAGCAGTTTAACACAGGCCCAGATTGTAGGCTACACCTTC.

The gene calls are TRBV28 and TRBJ1-2; TRBD1 is a possible D gene (6 bases). Germline V gene data show CDR1 as MDHEN and CDR2 as SYDVKM. The CDR3 extends over 13 amino acids. The V gene lost 7 bases and the J gene lost 3 bases, with 12 bases spanning the gap. This CDR3 is CASTTHRDYGYTF. The CDR3 DNA sequence: TGTGCCAGCACCACGCACAGGGACTATGGCTACACCTTC.

J is TRBJ1-1 and V is TRBV7-2; D gene unclear. The CDR3 is 14 amino acids. The V gene lost 5 bases and the J gene lost 0 bases, with 10 bases spanning the gap. CDR1 and CDR2 from the germline V gene are SGHTA and FQGNSA. The CDR3 loop reads CASSQSRVNTEAFF. In DNA, the CDR3 is TGTGCCAGCAGCCAGTCCCGGGTGAACACTGAAGCTTTCTTT.

This clone has only one observation. The chain links TRBV5-5 to TRBJ1-4; maybe TRBD1 (5 bases). Germline V lookup: CDR1 SGHKS, CDR2 YYEKEE (reference sequence). This CDR3 contains 16 residues. Deletions cut 4 bases from V and 3 bases from J, with 16 bases between. CDR3 sequence reads: CASSVIPGRANEKLFF. In DNA form, the CDR3 reads TGTGCCAGCAGCGTAATCCCGGGACGGGCTAATGAAAAACTGTTTTTT.

The J gene is TRBJ1-2, the V gene TRBV28; a possible D gene is TRBD1 (6 bases). Germline V gives CDR1 MDHEN, CDR2 SYDVKM. This CDR3 is built from 16 residues. Between the trimmed V and J ends, which lost 7 bases and 0 bases, there was a span of 18 bases. The CDR3 loop reads CASTEIGTLSNYGYTF. The CDR3 region has the DNA TGTGCCAGCACCGAGATTGGGACACTTTCTAACTATGGCTACACCTTC.

The J gene is TRBJ1-1, the V gene TRBV28; D may be TRBD1 (6 bases). The V end lost 6 bases, the J end lost 3 bases, and 14 bases lay between the germline ends. CDR1 is MDHEN and CDR2 is SYDVKM in the germline V gene. The length of the CDR3 is 14 residues. CDR3 sequence: CASRGGAGDTEAFF. CDR3 DNA: TGTGCCAGCAGAGGGGGGGCGGGGGACACTGAAGCTTTCTTT. Full variable domain (rest looked up from reference TRBV28 and TRBJ1-1): DVKVTQSSRYLVKRTGEKVFLECVQDMDHENMFWYRQDPGLGLRLIYFSYDVKMKEKGDIPEGYSVSREKKERFSLILESASTNQTSMYLCASRGGAGDTEAFFGQGTRLTVV.

The chain employs TRBV11-3 and TRBJ1-2; no clear D gene. This CDR3 has 13 amino acids. Trimming took off 5 bases at V and 8 bases at J, with 15 bases between the two ends. Germline loops: CDR1 SGHNT, CDR2 YENEEA. This CDR3 is CASSDGSAAGYTF. The CDR3 coding sequence is TGTGCCAGCAGCGATGGGAGCGCCGCCGGCTACACCTTC.

This clone was recorded only once. The genes are TRBV28 and TRBJ2-2; maybe TRBD2 (6 bases). This CDR3 has 14 amino acids. V lost 9 bases to trimming and J lost 5 bases, with 16 bases between them. Germline V CDR1 and CDR2: MDHEN, SYDVKM. CDR3: CASVRWGETGELFF. In nucleotides, the CDR3 is TGTGCCAGTGTTCGATGGGGGGAGACCGGGGAGCTGTTTTTT.

The V gene is TRBV6-1, the J gene TRBJ1-1; a possible D gene is TRBD1 (5 bases). Trimming took off 8 bases at V and 4 bases at J, with 20 bases between the two ends. The CDR3 runs to 15 residues. Looked up from germline, CDR1 is MNHNS and CDR2 is SASEGT. This CDR3 is CASASGFQGPTEAFF. CDR3 nucleotides: TGTGCCAGCGCCAGTGGGTTCCAGGGCCCCACTGAAGCTTTCTTT.

The CDR3 DNA reads as TGTGCCAGCAGCTTCGGGACTAGCGGGCCTTGGGAGACCCAGTACTTC. Protein: CASSFGTSGPWETQYF. The chain joins TRBV11-2 to TRBJ2-5, with 12 positions matching TRBD2. V lost 3 bases to trimming and J lost 5 bases; unmatched junction nucleotides: 7. Germline loops: CDR1 SGHAT, CDR2 FQNNGV. The CDR3 has 16 amino acids.

The chain combines TRBV5-8 with TRBJ2-7; TRBD1 matches at 7 bases. In germline, CDR1 is SGHTS, CDR2 YDEGEE. CDR3 length: 14 amino acids. Trimming cost V 4 bases and J 1 base; bases outside gene matches: 5. The CDR3 reads CASSRGLSSYEQYF. CDR3 DNA sequence: TGTGCCAGCAGCAGGGGGCTATCGTCCTACGAGCAGTACTTC.

The chain couples TRBV28 to TRBJ1-5; 7 bases align to TRBD1. V lost 3 bases, J lost 7 bases, and 3 bases stayed unmatched. This CDR3 is 13 amino acids long. CDR1 is MDHEN, CDR2 SYDVKM, per germline. CDR3 coding DNA: TGTGCCAGCAGTTTCAGGGGGAAACAGCCCCAGCATTTT. This encodes CASSFRGKQPQHF.

The rearrangement joins TRBV5-1 to TRBJ2-2; 7 nucleotides agree with TRBD2. This CDR3 has 15 residues. V lost 4 bases to trimming and J lost 0 bases; unmatched junction nucleotides: 3. Germline V gene sequence: CDR1 SGHRS, CDR2 YFSETQ. CDR3 sequence: CASSIGTTNTGELFF. The CDR3 nucleotides read TGCGCCAGCAGCATCGGGACTACGAACACCGGGGAGCTGTTTTTT.

V is TRBV5-6 and J is TRBJ2-2; D is unclear. Germline V gene data show CDR1 as SGHDT and CDR2 as YYEEEE. Between the trimmed V and J ends, which lost 6 bases and 2 bases, there was a span of 5 bases. This CDR3 has 12 residues. CDR3 sequence (DNA): TGTGCCAGCAACCAAAACACCGGGGAGCTGTTTTTT. Amino acids: CASNQNTGELFF.